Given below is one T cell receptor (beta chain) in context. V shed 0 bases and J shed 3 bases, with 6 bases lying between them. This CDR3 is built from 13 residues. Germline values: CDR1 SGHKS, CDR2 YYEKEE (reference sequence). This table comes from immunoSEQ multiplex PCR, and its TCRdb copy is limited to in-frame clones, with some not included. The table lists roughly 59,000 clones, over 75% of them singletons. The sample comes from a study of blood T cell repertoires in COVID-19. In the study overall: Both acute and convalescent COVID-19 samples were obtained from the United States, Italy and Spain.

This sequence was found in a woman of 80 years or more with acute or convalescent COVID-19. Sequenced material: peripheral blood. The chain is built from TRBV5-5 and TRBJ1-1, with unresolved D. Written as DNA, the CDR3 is TGTGCCAGCAGCTTGGGACAATACACTGAAGCTTTCTTT. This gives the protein CASSLGQYTEAFF.